The 2 T cell receptor beta chains presented below share a single source sample, sequenced in a study of T cell changes during pregnancy in multiple sclerosis. The method was immunoSEQ multiplex PCR; TCRdb's version includes in-frame clones alone and lacks a portion of them. The data contain about 48,000 clones, about 88% of them singletons. The sequenced sample was CD4+ T cells from peripheral blood mononuclear cells, obtained in the second trimester of pregnancy. The receptors were gathered from a female donor with multiple sclerosis, enrolled in a pregnancy study.

The rearrangement links TRBV6-4 to TRBJ1-5, with D hard to call. Germline CDR1 and CDR2: MRHNA and SNTAGT. The CDR3 totals 13 residues. With 6 bases removed from V and 5 bases from J, the gap between germline ends came to 11 bases. CDR3 sequence: CASRREYDQPQHF. The CDR3 DNA follows: TGTGCCAGCAGGAGGGAGTACGATCAGCCCCAGCATTTT.

The V gene is TRBV19, the J gene TRBJ1-6, with 8 nucleotides matching TRBD1. With 11 bases clipped from V and 7 bases from J, the junction kept 7 bases outside the gene matches. In germline, CDR1 is LNHDA, CDR2 SQIVND (reference sequence). The CDR3 length is 13 residues. The CDR3 DNA is TGTGCCTCTCGGACAGGGATCAATTCACCCCTCCACTTT. This sequence encodes CASRTGINSPLHF.